Listed here are 27 T cell receptor beta chains from one sample, sequenced in a study of blood T cells in healthy people across ages. For the second PCR, which ran for about 6 to 11 cycles, a sample-barcoded 5' primer and a J-beta primer mix were used. From the 5' RACE reads, TCRdb called clonotypes with MiXCR, one entry per CDR3 protein. The sample has around 1.5 million distinct CDR3 sequences, around two fifths seen once. The sequenced material came from blood. These receptors were taken from a woman between 18 and 29 years old in good health.

This clonotype has a count of ten or more. V usage is TRBV29-1 and J usage is TRBJ2-1; TRBD1 might be the D (6 bases). This CDR3 comprises 12 residues. V was clipped by 7 bases and J by 4 bases, with 11 bases between them. Germline CDR1 reads SQVTM; CDR2 reads ANQGSEA. The CDR3 sequence: CSGGGGYNEQFF. The CDR3 DNA is TGCAGCGGAGGGGGTGGATACAATGAGCAGTTCTTC.

This chain uses TRBV29-1 with TRBJ2-1; the D gene is possibly TRBD2 (6 bases). Between the trimmed V and J ends, which lost 7 bases and 6 bases, there was a span of 22 bases. The CDR3 covers 15 residues. Germline V lookup: CDR1 SQVTM, CDR2 ANQGSEA. For the CDR3, the DNA is TGCAGCGGTCAACCCGGGACTCCCCTTCTCAATGAGCAGTTCTTC. It translates to CSGQPGTPLLNEQFF.

This clonotype was detected only a few times. This chain joins TRBV7-9 and TRBJ1-1; a possible D gene is TRBD1 (5 bases). The CDR3 loop spans 14 amino acids. Trimming cost V 4 bases and J 8 bases, with 17 bases left between them. Germline values: CDR1 SEHNR, CDR2 FQNEAQ (reference sequence). CDR3 sequence (DNA): TGTGCCAGCAGCTCACAAGGACATTTCGACGAAGCTTTCTTT. Amino acid sequence: CASSSQGHFDEAFF.

This clonotype was seen only a few times. This rearrangement joins TRBV12-3 or TRBV12-4 to TRBJ2-5; tentatively, D is TRBD2 (6 bases). Trimming left V 6 bases short and J 11 bases short, with 13 bases between. The CDR3 runs 11 residues. In nucleotides, the CDR3 is TGTGCCAGCAGCCCGTTGGAGGGGCAGTACTTC. As protein: CASSPLEGQYF.

The genes are TRBV4-2 and TRBJ1-2; 7 bases line up with TRBD1. The V segment lost 4 bases and the J segment 3 bases; nucleotides outside the gene matches: 8. The length of the CDR3 is 15 residues. Per germline, CDR1 LGHNA and CDR2 YNFKEQ. The CDR3 is CASSPKTGIDYGYTF. The CDR3 DNA is TGTGCCAGCAGCCCGAAGACAGGGATAGACTATGGCTACACCTTC.

The V and J genes are TRBV7-9 and TRBJ2-1; D is possibly TRBD1 (5 bases). The J call could be wrong; TRBJ2-7 is a better fit for the DNA end. Germline V gives CDR1 SEHNR, CDR2 FQNEAQ (reference sequence). The CDR3 sequence is 14 residues long. The CDR3 protein is CASSLAQTDNEQYF. The CDR3 DNA sequence: TGTGCCAGCAGCTTAGCGCAGACGGACAATGAGCAGTACTTC.

This sequence joins TRBV6-6 and TRBJ1-1; D perhaps matches TRBD1 (5 bases). Per the germline V gene, CDR1 is MNHNY and CDR2 is SVGAGI (reference sequence). Trimming removed 8 bases from V and 1 base from J, with 11 bases in between. The CDR3 length is 13 residues. The DNA of the CDR3 is TGTGCCAGCCTACAGGCCCAGAACACTGAAGCTTTCTTT. Translating gives CASLQAQNTEAFF.

This clonotype was seen a handful of times. The rearrangement links TRBV3-1 to TRBJ1-2, with TRBD1 identical over 10 bases. V trimming: 4 bases; J trimming: 3 bases; junction bases outside the gene matches: 5. This CDR3 has 15 residues. Germline V lookup: CDR1 LGHDT, CDR2 YNNKEL (reference sequence). CDR3 region: CASSPRTGGYYGYTF. The CDR3 bases are TGTGCCAGCAGCCCACGGACAGGGGGATACTATGGCTACACCTTC.

This clonotype was detected only a few times. The chain couples TRBV7-2 to TRBJ2-1; perhaps TRBD2 as D (5 bases). Trimming removed 6 bases at V and 9 bases at J, with 18 bases between. Germline CDR1 reads SGHTA; CDR2 reads FQGNSA. The CDR3 consists of 14 residues. The chain's CDR3 is CASSQRFAGGEQFF. The CDR3, as DNA: TGTGCCAGCAGTCAAAGATTCGCGGGCGGTGAGCAGTTCTTC.

The rearrangement links TRBV20-1 to TRBJ2-7; D possibly corresponds to TRBD2 (6 bases). Per germline, CDR1 DFQATT and CDR2 SNEGSKA (reference sequence). CDR3 size: 14 residues. Trimming removed 3 bases from V and 2 bases from J, with 14 bases in between. The CDR3 nucleotides read TGCAGTGCTAGTCTTAGCGGAACTGCCTACGAGCAGTACTTC. Its protein is CSASLSGTAYEQYF.

A few counts support this clonotype. The chain combines TRBV6-5 with TRBJ1-1; TRBD1 matches 8 bases. Unmatched junction bases numbered 9, after V lost 6 bases and J lost 3 bases. CDR3 length: 15 amino acids. Germline CDR1 reads MNHEY; CDR2 reads SVGAGI. The DNA of the CDR3 is TGTGCCAGCAGCTCCGGGACAGGTATATACACTGAAGCTTTCTTT. Residues: CASSSGTGIYTEAFF.

This clonotype was seen more than once but under ten times. V and J are TRBV2 and TRBJ1-2, with a tentative D call TRBD1 (6 bases). Per the germline V gene, CDR1 is SNHLY and CDR2 is FYNNEI. The CDR3 has 15 residues. With 7 bases removed from V and 3 bases from J, the gap between germline ends came to 18 bases. CDR3 sequence reads: CASTRGGGTDYGYTF. CDR3 bases: TGTGCCAGCACCAGGGGAGGGGGAACTGACTATGGCTACACCTTC.

The V call is TRBV6-6, the J call TRBJ1-2, with D uncertain. CDR1 and CDR2 from the germline V gene are MNHNY and SVGAGI (reference sequence). The CDR3 totals 12 residues. V was cut by 5 bases and J by 5 bases, with 9 bases left in between. The CDR3 bases are TGTGCCAGCAGTGGGAGTTTTTATGGCTACACCTTC. It is translated as CASSGSFYGYTF.

The chain recombines TRBV12-3 or TRBV12-4 with TRBJ2-7, with 8 bases identical to TRBD1. CDR3 length: 15 residues. V lost 6 bases to trimming and J lost 3 bases; unmatched junction nucleotides: 10. DNA of the CDR3: TGTGCCAGCAGCCGCGGACAGGGCGCGGTCTACGAGCAGTACTTC. This encodes CASSRGQGAVYEQYF.

Details on this clonotype: One end of the junction does not line up with germline, which may come from a read error. The genes are TRBV11-3 and TRBJ2-3, with D perhaps TRBD2 (6 bases). CDR3 size: 13 residues. Germline CDR1 is SGHNT and CDR2 is YENEEA. The DNA of the CDR3 is TGTGTCAGCAGCTCCTCCTTGGGGGGAACGCAGTATTTT. Its translation: CVSSSSLGGTQYF.

There are a few counts of this clonotype. The rearrangement uses TRBV11-2 and TRBJ2-3; no definite D call. The V and J ends lost 1 base and 3 bases respectively, with 11 bases between them. Germline values: CDR1 SGHAT, CDR2 FQNNGV. The CDR3 has 15 residues. The CDR3 DNA reads TGTGCCAGCAGCTTAGGTGGAACCCCTACAGATACGCAGTATTTT. The encoded protein is CASSLGGTPTDTQYF.

The gene calls are TRBV3-1 and TRBJ2-1, with D possibly TRBD2 on 6 matching bases. This CDR3 has 15 amino acids. Trimming left V 1 base short and J 5 bases short, with 12 bases between. Germline assignment: CDR1 LGHDT and CDR2 YNNKEL (reference sequence). The CDR3 DNA follows: TGTGCCAGCAGCCAAGGCTGGGGGGTAAACAATGAGCAGTTCTTC. Amino acids: CASSQGWGVNNEQFF.

As to this clonotype: A junction boundary mismatches the germline segment, possibly from a read error. This rearrangement joins TRBV2 to TRBJ2-1, with TRBD2 matching over 8 bases. CDR1 is SNHLY, CDR2 FYNNEI, per germline. The CDR3 extends over 16 amino acids. For the CDR3, the DNA is TGTGTCAGCAGTGCCCGACTAGCGAGTGCGTCCAATGAGCAGTTCTTC. It translates to CVSSARLASASNEQFF.

Written as DNA, the CDR3 is TGTGCCAGCAGACACCCTTCCAGCTATGGCTACACCTTC. Translated: CASRHPSSYGYTF. This chain links TRBV28 with TRBJ1-2, with unresolved D. The CDR3 totals 13 residues. The germline V gene has CDR1 MDHEN and CDR2 SYDVKM. V shed 6 bases and J shed 4 bases, with 12 bases lying between them.

This clonotype appeared many times. A read error is possible here, since a much larger clone lies one base away. The CDR3 here is CSASKVNEQYF. The CDR3 nucleotides are TGCAGTGCTAGTAAGGTCAATGAGCAGTACTTC. The chain recombines TRBV20-1 with TRBJ2-5; the D is unclear. CDR3 length: 11 amino acids. V lost 3 bases to trimming and J lost 11 bases, with 13 bases between them. Germline V lookup: CDR1 DFQATT, CDR2 SNEGSKA (reference sequence).

This chain links TRBV4-1 with TRBJ1-1; no reliable D call. Trimming left V 1 base short and J 1 base short, with 7 bases between. The CDR3 totals 14 residues. CDR1 is MGHRA and CDR2 is YSYEKL in the germline V gene. This chain's CDR3 is CASSQAVTNTEAFF. CDR3 DNA: TGCGCCAGCAGCCAAGCGGTGACGAACACTGAAGCTTTCTTT.

The V gene is TRBV27, the J gene TRBJ2-4, with a tentative D call TRBD1 (6 bases). Gene TRBJ2-7 matches the end of the DNA better, so the J call may be wrong. The CDR3 covers 15 residues. Germline CDR1 and CDR2: MNHEY and SMNVEV (reference sequence). CDR3 region: CASSLITGSTYEQYF. CDR3 DNA: TGTGCCAGCAGTCTAATTACAGGGTCGACCTACGAGCAGTACTTC.

This clonotype was counted a few times. The V gene is TRBV27, the J gene TRBJ2-1; maybe TRBD2 (7 bases). The CDR3 loop spans 14 amino acids. V dropped 4 bases and J dropped 6 bases, with 13 bases sitting between them. Germline CDR1 is MNHEY and CDR2 is SMNVEV (reference sequence). Here the CDR3 reads CASSYGGALNEQFF. CDR3 DNA: TGTGCCAGCAGTTATGGGGGGGCCCTCAATGAGCAGTTCTTC.

Notes on this clonotype: Just one base apart from a much larger clone, this may be a read error. The chain recombines TRBV29-1 with TRBJ2-7; D is unresolved. The CDR3 has 14 residues. The germline CDR1 and CDR2 sequences are SQVTM and ANQGSEA. V lost 4 bases and J lost 7, with 20 bases in between. The CDR3 loop reads CSVVIRTSNNEQYF. CDR3 sequence (DNA): TGCAGCGTTGTGATCCGAACAAGTAACAATGAGCAGTACTTC.

This clonotype was seen more than once but under ten times. The rearrangement uses TRBV10-2 and TRBJ1-2; 7 bases match TRBD1. The CDR3 runs 15 residues. Per germline, CDR1 WSHSY and CDR2 SAAADI. J lost 4 bases, V lost 2 bases, and 7 bases had no gene match. The CDR3 is CASSEPGTDLYGYTF. The CDR3 bases are TGCGCCAGCAGTGAGCCGGGGACAGACCTCTATGGCTACACCTTC.

The chain recombines TRBV5-1 with TRBJ1-1, with TRBD1 identical over 8 bases. The V gene's germline CDR1 is SGHRS and CDR2 YFSETQ. The CDR3 runs to 13 residues. V trimming: 6 bases; J trimming: 5 bases; junction bases outside the gene matches: 6. The CDR3 is CASTVQGETEAFF. In nucleotides, the CDR3 is TGCGCCAGCACCGTACAGGGGGAAACTGAAGCTTTCTTT. Full variable domain (remainder filled in from reference TRBV5-1 and TRBJ1-1): KAGVTQTPRYLIKTRGQQVTLSCSPISGHRSVSWYQQTPGQGLQFLFEYFSETQRNKGNFPGRFSGRQFSNSRSEMNVSTLELGDSALYLCASTVQGETEAFFGQGTRLTVV.

This sequence joins TRBV5-1 and TRBJ2-4; D is perhaps TRBD2 (6 bases). The J call is doubtful: the DNA matches TRBJ2-5 better. Germline CDR1 and CDR2: SGHRS and YFSETQ. The CDR3 spans 14 residues. The CDR3 DNA sequence: TGCGCCAGCAGCCCGGGGACGGGAGCCGGGACCCAGTACTTC. This gives the protein CASSPGTGAGTQYF.